This TCR beta chain stems from a study of shared clonotypes between healthy human individuals. Background on the study: Researchers drew samples from a couple of women and a few men aged 18 to 49.

The assay was run at deep level. TCRdb's copy holds only in-frame clones and misses some; the assay was immunoSEQ multiplex PCR. The sample yields 190,000 or so clones, approximately 61% seen once. This CDR3 has 12 residues. The V end was cut by 5 bases, the J end by 5 bases, with 10 bases between. Germline values: CDR1 MDHEN, CDR2 SYDVKM. This TCR derives from a man aged 30 to 45 in good health. The material sequenced was memory CD4+ T cells sorted from blood. As for subset: CD45RA-negative fraction. This chain uses TRBV28 with TRBJ2-7, with D possibly being TRBD1 (5 bases). CDR3 in DNA: TGTGCCAGCAGTCACCGACAGAACGAGCAGTACTTC. Protein product: CASSHRQNEQYF.